The 25 T cell receptor beta chains below were found in one sample sequenced in a study of T cells in Graves' hyperthyroidism and ophthalmopathy. RNA transcripts provided the source from which TCR beta CDR3 regions were amplified. HTBI primers were employed in a first-round RT-PCR of the TCR CDR3. A single record per CDR3 protein comes from TCRdb applying MiXCR to the multiplex PCR reads. The data show about 200,000 distinct CDR3 sequences, about a sixth seen once. Specimen: blood. The source of these receptors is a woman aged 50 to 60 with Graves' hyperthyroidism.

Concerning this clonotype: Relative to the germline gene, one junction end is altered; a read error may explain this. The chain employs TRBV7-8 and TRBJ1-1; tentative D call: TRBD1 (5 bases). CDR3 length: 15 amino acids. Germline CDR1 and CDR2: SGHVS and FQNEAQ. DNA of the CDR3: TGTGCCAGCAGCTTAGTCGGGACCGGGAACATTGAAGCTTTCTTT. Translation gives CASSLVGTGNIEAFF.

The CDR3: CASRQTSGRTDTQYF. The CDR3 DNA is TGTGCCAGCAGACAAACTAGCGGTAGGACAGATACGCAGTATTTT. The rearrangement uses TRBV3-1 and TRBJ2-3, with 8 bases matching TRBD2. The germline CDR1 and CDR2 sequences are LGHDT and YNNKEL (reference sequence). V shed 6 bases and J 3 bases; nucleotides not matched to a gene: 8. The CDR3 runs 15 residues.

V and J are TRBV18 and TRBJ1-2; 7 nucleotides line up with TRBD1. The CDR3 is 13 amino acids. Germline V gene data show CDR1 as KGHSH and CDR2 as LQKENI. V shed 1 base and J 9 bases; nucleotides not matched to a gene: 5. The CDR3 DNA follows: TGTGCCAGCTCACCACTTGGACAGGAGAGCTACACCTTC. Residues: CASSPLGQESYTF.

This clonotype was counted ten times or more. This chain links TRBV5-1 with TRBJ1-1; D is perhaps TRBD1 (5 bases). The germline CDR1 and CDR2 sequences are SGHRS and YFSETQ. The CDR3 loop spans 14 amino acids. The germline V and J ends were trimmed by 0 bases and 5 bases, with 11 bases remaining between them. The CDR3 bases are TGCGCCAGCAGCTTGGCCGGAGGGGAGACTGAAGCTTTCTTT. It yields the protein CASSLAGGETEAFF.

Ten or more counts support this clonotype. The chain employs TRBV20-1 and TRBJ2-1, with 14 bases identical to TRBD2. The V and J ends lost 3 bases and 0 bases, in that order; junction bases with no gene match: 4. Germline V gene sequence: CDR1 DFQATT, CDR2 SNEGSKA (reference sequence). CDR3 length: 17 residues. The CDR3 DNA reads TGCAGTGCTAGTATGGGACTAGCGGGAGCCTCCTACAATGAGCAGTTCTTC. Translating it yields CSASMGLAGASYNEQFF.

This clonotype was seen many times. This sequence joins TRBV29-1 and TRBJ1-5, with 9 bases matching TRBD1. Unmatched junction bases numbered 8, after V lost 4 bases and J lost 4 bases. The CDR3 is 15 residues long. Germline V CDR1 and CDR2: SQVTM, ANQGSEA. The CDR3 loop reads CSVVSGTGYNQPQHF. The CDR3 nucleotides read TGCAGCGTTGTTTCCGGGACAGGGTATAATCAGCCCCAGCATTTT.

This clonotype has at least ten counts. The chain has TRBV11-1 and TRBJ2-7, with a weak D call TRBD1 (5 bases). V lost 6 bases and J 4 bases, leaving 10 bases between the germline ends. Looked up from germline, CDR1 is SGHAT and CDR2 is FQDESV (reference sequence). The CDR3 length is 12 residues. CDR3 DNA: TGTGCCAGCAGGCAGGGTGCGTACGAGCAGTACTTC. The encoded protein is CASRQGAYEQYF.

The chain links TRBV19 to TRBJ2-5; TRBD2 matches at 9 bases. The CDR3 is made up of 14 amino acids. CDR1 LNHDA and CDR2 SQIVND come from the germline V gene (reference sequence). With V trimmed by 8 bases and J by 0 bases, 4 bases remained unmatched. The CDR3 region is CASGSGGYQETQYF. CDR3 DNA: TGTGCCAGTGGGAGCGGGGGGTACCAAGAGACCCAGTACTTC.

This clonotype appeared many times. The chain employs TRBV29-1 and TRBJ2-7, with TRBD2 as a possible D gene (5 bases). This CDR3 comprises 14 residues. Germline V gene lookup returns CDR1 SQVTM and CDR2 ANQGSEA. The V and J ends lost 8 bases and 5 bases respectively, with 22 bases between them. Written as DNA, the CDR3 is TGCAGCACCGGTGCAGGTGCTGGAGGTAACGAGCAGTACTTC. Its protein is CSTGAGAGGNEQYF.

The chain carries TRBV5-1 and TRBJ2-2, with D hard to call. The V end was cut by 5 bases, the J end by 1 base, with 9 bases between. The V gene's germline CDR1 is SGHRS and CDR2 YFSETQ. The CDR3 spans 14 residues. This chain's CDR3 is CASRAGVNTGELFF. CDR3 DNA: TGCGCCAGCAGAGCAGGCGTGAACACCGGGGAGCTGTTTTTT.

This clonotype was detected many times. The rearrangement joins TRBV10-3 to TRBJ1-2; 11 bases are a match to TRBD1. The V and J ends lost 1 base and 8 bases, in that order; junction bases with no gene match: 9. CDR1 is ENHRY, CDR2 SYGVKD, per germline. The CDR3 contains 16 residues. The CDR3 reads CAISEFKGQGARGYTF. For the CDR3, the DNA is TGTGCCATCAGTGAGTTTAAAGGACAGGGGGCGAGAGGCTACACCTTC.

At least ten counts were recorded for this clonotype. The V call is TRBV20-1, the J call TRBJ1-5; D is uncertain. Germline values: CDR1 DFQATT, CDR2 SNEGSKA (reference sequence). Trimming removed 0 bases from V and 11 bases from J, with 17 bases in between. This CDR3 is built from 14 residues. The CDR3 spells CSARDNEGDVAQHF. The CDR3 DNA is TGCAGTGCTAGAGATAACGAGGGAGATGTGGCCCAGCATTTT.

The chain employs TRBV7-2 and TRBJ2-1; D remains ambiguous. Per the germline V gene, CDR1 is SGHTA and CDR2 is FQGNSA. The CDR3 has 12 residues. Deletions cut 5 bases from V and 9 bases from J, with 11 bases between. In DNA form, the CDR3 reads TGTGCCAGCAGCAAAGGTTATGGTGAGCAGTTCTTC. Translated, it gives CASSKGYGEQFF.

In this sample, this clonotype turned up many times. The V call is TRBV5-5, the J call TRBJ2-1; D gene uncertain. Trimming took off 2 bases at V and 5 bases at J, with 14 bases between the two ends. Per germline, CDR1 SGHKS and CDR2 YYEKEE (reference sequence). The CDR3 has 15 amino acids. CDR3 DNA sequence: TGTGCCAGCAGCTTCAAGCCTATGAACAACAATGAGCAGTTCTTC. Translation gives CASSFKPMNNNEQFF.

As for this clonotype: Sequence at one end of the junction differs from germline and may be a read error. The genes are TRBV7-7 and TRBJ2-2; weak D call: TRBD2 (6 bases). Per the germline V gene, CDR1 is SSHAT and CDR2 is FNYEAQ (reference sequence). The CDR3 spans 15 residues. Written as DNA, the CDR3 is TGTGCTAGCACCCCCGGTGGAGGGAGCACCGGGGAGCTGTTTTTT. As protein: CASTPGGGSTGELFF.

This clonotype was counted many times. CDR3 nucleotides: TGTGCCAGCAGCTTAAGCAGACGGGAGCAGTTCTTC. It encodes CASSLSRREQFF. The genes are TRBV7-2 and TRBJ2-1; no reliable D call. The CDR3 contains 12 residues. Germline CDR1 is SGHTA and CDR2 is FQGNSA. The ends were cut back, 2 bases at V and 10 bases at J, with 9 bases in the middle.

This clonotype was seen ten or more times. The chain recombines TRBV27 with TRBJ2-1, with D possibly TRBD1 on 6 matching bases. The V end lost 0 bases, the J end lost 2 bases, and 11 bases lay between the germline ends. The CDR3 is made up of 16 amino acids. CDR1 and CDR2 from the germline V gene are MNHEY and SMNVEV (reference sequence). DNA for the CDR3: TGTGCCAGCAGTTTATCGTCAGGGGAAACCTACAATGAGCAGTTCTTC. This gives the protein CASSLSSGETYNEQFF.

This clonotype came up many times. The genes are TRBV6-1 and TRBJ2-7, with 12 bases identical to TRBD2. Losses at the gene ends were 7 bases for V and 0 bases for J; bases not matched to a gene: 4. The CDR3 contains 15 residues. CDR1 is MNHNS and CDR2 is SASEGT in the germline V gene. The CDR3 region is CASTRLAGVSYEQYF. The CDR3 nucleotides are TGTGCCAGCACAAGACTAGCGGGAGTCTCCTACGAGCAGTACTTC.

This clonotype showed up many times. The chain has TRBV30 and TRBJ2-6; 9 positions match TRBD2. The CDR3 runs to 16 residues. V shed 3 bases, J shed 1 base, and the junction held 4 bases outside the gene matches. Germline values: CDR1 GTSNPN, CDR2 SVGIG (reference sequence). In nucleotides, the CDR3 is TGTGCCTGGAGGGTAGCGGGAGTGTCTGGGGCCAACGTCCTGACTTTC. It codes for CAWRVAGVSGANVLTF.

This clonotype was observed many times. The genes are TRBV30 and TRBJ2-3; 7 bases line up with TRBD1. CDR3 length: 15 residues. The trim removed 3 bases at V and 1 base at J, leaving 7 bases unmatched. In germline, CDR1 is GTSNPN, CDR2 SVGIG (reference sequence). In nucleotides, the CDR3 is TGTGCCTGGAGCCGTACGGGACAGCGCACAGATACGCAGTATTTT. Protein: CAWSRTGQRTDTQYF.

This clonotype was counted at least ten times. V is TRBV18 and J is TRBJ1-1, with 7 bases fitting TRBD1. V was pared by 5 bases and J by 1 base, with 4 bases of the junction left unmatched. This CDR3 region has 14 residues. Germline V CDR1 and CDR2: KGHSH, LQKENI. The CDR3 protein is CASSGTESNTEAFF. The CDR3 nucleotides read TGTGCCAGCTCAGGGACAGAATCGAACACTGAAGCTTTCTTT.

This clonotype turned up a few times. This chain connects TRBV18 to TRBJ2-7; weak D call: TRBD1 (5 bases). CDR3 length: 13 residues. In germline, CDR1 is KGHSH, CDR2 LQKENI. Trimming left V 5 bases short and J 2 bases short, with 10 bases between. The CDR3 coding sequence is TGTGCCAGCTCATCGACAGAGGCCTACGAGCAGTACTTC. Translating gives CASSSTEAYEQYF.

This clonotype has a count of ten or more. CDR3 sequence (DNA): TGTGCCAGCAGTTTTTTAGGGGCCTCAACCAGTAACTATGGCTACACCTTC. Its translation is CASSFLGASTSNYGYTF. This chain joins TRBV12-3 or TRBV12-4 and TRBJ1-2, with a possible D match to TRBD1 (5 bases). The CDR3 length is 17 residues. V was cut by 3 bases and J by 1 base, with 18 bases left in between.

This clonotype occurred many times. V and J are TRBV14 and TRBJ2-1, with D unresolved. The V end was cut by 0 bases, the J end by 0 bases, with 12 bases between. The CDR3 runs to 17 residues. Germline values: CDR1 SGHDN, CDR2 FVKESK. The CDR3 spells CASSQEAFLSSYNEQFF. The CDR3 bases are TGTGCCAGCAGCCAAGAGGCTTTCCTGAGCTCCTACAATGAGCAGTTCTTC.

The chain is built from TRBV6-1 and TRBJ1-2; D is unclear. This CDR3 comprises 15 residues. The V end was cut by 6 bases, the J end by 6 bases, with 20 bases between. Germline V gene lookup returns CDR1 MNHNS and CDR2 SASEGT. CDR3 region: CASRITGPPGHGYTF. As DNA, the CDR3 is TGTGCCAGCAGGATTACCGGGCCCCCCGGGCATGGCTACACCTTC.